The rows below give T cell receptor beta chains drawn from one sample of a study of blood T cell repertoires in COVID-19. Profiling relied on immunoSEQ multiplex PCR, and the TCRdb table lists in-frame clones only, not all of them. Among fewer than 350,000 clones listed, about 90% were seen once. Sequenced material: peripheral blood. These receptors all stem from a woman in her forties or fifties who had recovered from COVID-19. Each CDR3 is given without its conserved first and last residue. D genes are given only for firm matches. Expanded clones are given a class, and other clones once, few, many or no size at all.

V gene: TRBV11-3; clone size: -; D gene: TRBD2; CDR3 protein: ASSLGAGVGEQF
V gene: TRBV4-1; clone size: -; D gene: -; CDR3 protein: ASSQGTRTEAF
V gene: TRBV6-5; clone size: -; D gene: TRBD1; CDR3 protein: ASSPTSGGQETQY
V gene: TRBV19; clone size: once; D gene: TRBD1; CDR3 protein: ASSPGQGAREQF
V gene: TRBV6-6; clone size: once; D gene: -; CDR3 protein: ASSPPLPKREQY
V gene: TRBV11-2; clone size: -; D gene: TRBD2; CDR3 protein: ASSSRGAGGSADTQY
V gene: TRBV19; clone size: -; D gene: -; CDR3 protein: ASSPIRNQPQH
V gene: TRBV7-9; clone size: few; D gene: -; CDR3 protein: ASSFRTENTEAF
V gene: TRBV10-3; clone size: -; D gene: -; CDR3 protein: AIGRLNTEAF
V gene: TRBV7-9; clone size: -; D gene: TRBD2; CDR3 protein: ASSATSGGRVEQF
V gene: TRBV6-2/TRBV6-3; clone size: -; D gene: TRBD1; CDR3 protein: ASSRYRTGGLTEAF
V gene: TRBV7-2; clone size: -; D gene: -; CDR3 protein: ASSLVGQLNQPQH
V gene: TRBV7-9; clone size: -; D gene: -; CDR3 protein: ASSMGTEQF
V gene: TRBV24-1; clone size: -; D gene: TRBD2; CDR3 protein: ATSETSGIPDTQY
V gene: TRBV15; clone size: -; D gene: -; CDR3 protein: ATSRGFPQGQPQH
V gene: TRBV20-1; clone size: -; D gene: TRBD2; CDR3 protein: SASIAGVDTGELF
V gene: TRBV5-1; clone size: -; D gene: TRBD1; CDR3 protein: ASSLGTGISYEQY
V gene: TRBV12-3/TRBV12-4; clone size: once; D gene: -; CDR3 protein: ASKTDRPNVY
V gene: TRBV4-2; clone size: -; D gene: TRBD1; CDR3 protein: ASSHIGRQGTYEQF
V gene: TRBV24-1; clone size: -; D gene: TRBD2; CDR3 protein: ATSDALLAGGETQY
V gene: TRBV28; clone size: -; D gene: TRBD1; CDR3 protein: ASSLTGQGAGGELF
V gene: TRBV30; clone size: -; D gene: -; CDR3 protein: AWSVREWDTEAF
V gene: TRBV19; clone size: -; D gene: -; CDR3 protein: ASRRKMNTEAF
V gene: TRBV2; clone size: -; D gene: TRBD1; CDR3 protein: ASSSSSGTGAGF
V gene: TRBV27; clone size: once; D gene: TRBD1; CDR3 protein: ASRKTGTGEKLF
V gene: TRBV3-1/TRBV3-2; clone size: -; D gene: TRBD1; CDR3 protein: ASSSTGGFDSPLH
V gene: TRBV28; clone size: -; D gene: -; CDR3 protein: ASRVGGVRNEQF
V gene: TRBV6-1; clone size: -; D gene: TRBD2; CDR3 protein: ASSEVWGGSTDTQY
V gene: TRBV24-1; clone size: -; D gene: -; CDR3 protein: ATKAGTGATDTQY
V gene: TRBV6-6; clone size: once; D gene: TRBD2; CDR3 protein: ASRYSGGNTDTQY
V gene: TRBV6-2/TRBV6-3; clone size: -; D gene: -; CDR3 protein: ASSYSKIGEQF